The 3 T cell receptor beta chains listed next were all sequenced from one sample in a study of kidney transplant recipient with SARS-CoV-2 infection (dated by TCRdb to the early 2020s). Explained via the paper, the time point label denotes: pre-pandemic baseline sample and day 111 after first positive SARS-CoV-2 test. The data were produced on an Illumina MiSeq. The public reads were reanalyzed by TCRdb: fastp trimming at Q25, MiXCR alignment, in-frame beta chains only. Each entry is one CDR3 protein sequence, shown with its most common DNA and genes. For this sample there are some 220,000 distinct CDR3 sequences; under 35% appear just once. The top ten constitute around 6.8% of the sample. The specimen was a blood sample, collected at baseline and on day 111 from a kidney transplant recipient. These receptors were taken from a male patient between 25 and 39 years old who had COVID-19 and was a kidney transplant recipient. After a transplant, some T cells may be of graft donor origin.

As for this clonotype: Only one base separates this from a far larger clonotype, so it likely reflects a read error. The V gene is TRBV6-8, the J gene TRBJ2-1; 12 bases are shared with TRBD2. The DNA matches TRBJ2-3 better at its end, which makes the J call doubtful. Looked up from germline, CDR1 is MNHGY and CDR2 is SAAAGT. The CDR3 has 17 amino acids. CDR3 sequence: CASSPSSGRAGADTQYF. CDR3 nucleotides: TGTGCCAGCAGCCCCTCTAGCGGGAGGGCCGGCGCAGATACGCAGTATTTT.

This clonotype has a count of ten or more. The chain recombines TRBV15 with TRBJ2-3, with D perhaps matching TRBD2 (5 bases). The CDR3 totals 15 residues. CDR1 and CDR2 from the germline V gene are LNHNV and YYDKDF (reference sequence). The V and J ends lost 6 bases and 1 base respectively, with 14 bases between them. CDR3 loop: CATSHPAGGTDTQYF. The CDR3 bases are TGTGCCACCAGTCATCCTGCGGGCGGCACAGATACGCAGTATTTT.

Details on this clonotype: This may arise from a read error, as a much more abundant clone is one base away. The chain joins TRBV20-1 to TRBJ2-7; 9 nucleotides match TRBD2. The length of the CDR3 is 14 residues. The germline gives CDR1 DFQATT, CDR2 SNEGSKA (reference sequence). The CDR3 DNA reads as TGCAGTGCCCCCCCGCTAGCGGGATACTACGAGCAGTGCTTC. Residues: CSAPPLAGYYEQCF.